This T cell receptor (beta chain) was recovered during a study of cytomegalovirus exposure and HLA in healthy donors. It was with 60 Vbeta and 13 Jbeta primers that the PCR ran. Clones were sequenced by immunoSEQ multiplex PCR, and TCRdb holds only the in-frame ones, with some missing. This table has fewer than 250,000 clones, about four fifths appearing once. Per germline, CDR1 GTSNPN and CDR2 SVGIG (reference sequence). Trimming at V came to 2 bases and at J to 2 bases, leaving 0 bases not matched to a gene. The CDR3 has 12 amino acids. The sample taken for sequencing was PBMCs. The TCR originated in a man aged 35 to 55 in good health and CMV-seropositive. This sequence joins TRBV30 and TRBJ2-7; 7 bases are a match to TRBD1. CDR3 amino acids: CAWSRGPYEQYF. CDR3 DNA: TGTGCCTGGAGTAGGGGGCCCTACGAGCAGTACTTC.